Each of the 10 T cell receptor beta chains below was sequenced from the same sample in a study of shared clonotypes between healthy human individuals (dated by TCRdb to the early 2020s). Library prep was done by the immunoSEQ multiplex PCR assay. TCRdb retrieved this table from immuneACCESS and kept in-frame rearrangements only. Not all clones are present; in checked studies, unresolved V genes account for under half, and no reason is known for the remainder. Recorded for this sample are some 200,000 clones; approximately 92% of them occurred a single time. The ten largest clones add up to 0.067% of the sample. Sequencing was performed on naive CD4+ T cells sorted from blood. The cell subset or site label for this specimen denotes: CD45RA+ positively selected. These receptors were collected from a woman aged 25 to 39 in good health.

This sequence joins TRBV10-3 and TRBJ2-5; the D is unclear. The DNA matches TRBJ2-7 better at its end, which makes the J call doubtful. Germline V gives CDR1 ENHRY, CDR2 SYGVKD. The CDR3 loop spans 13 amino acids. Here the CDR3 reads CAIPRDDQYEQYF. The CDR3 nucleotides are TGTGCCATCCCTCGAGACGATCAATACGAGCAGTACTTC.

V gene TRBV19 combines with J gene TRBJ2-7; 8 positions match TRBD2. CDR1 LNHDA and CDR2 SQIVND come from the germline V gene (reference sequence). Unmatched junction bases numbered 9, after V lost 6 bases and J lost 2 bases. This CDR3 region has 15 residues. The CDR3 reads CASRKVGSGTYEQYF. CDR3 DNA sequence: TGTGCCAGTAGAAAGGTCGGTAGCGGGACCTACGAGCAGTACTTC.

The chain is built from TRBV19 and TRBJ1-5; possible D gene TRBD1, 6 bases. V dropped 3 bases and J dropped 7 bases, with 13 bases sitting between them. This CDR3 region has 14 residues. Germline-derived CDR1 and CDR2 are LNHDA and SQIVND (reference sequence). This CDR3 is CASSIPQGYQPQHF. CDR3 DNA: TGTGCCAGTAGTATCCCGCAGGGGTACCAGCCCCAGCATTTT.

The chain combines TRBV29-1 with TRBJ1-5; TRBD1 might be the D (6 bases). The CDR3 is 12 residues long. Per the germline V gene, CDR1 is SQVTM and CDR2 is ANQGSEA. Trimming took off 4 bases at V and 4 bases at J, with 8 bases between the two ends. The CDR3 sequence is CSVGQENQPQHF. Here the CDR3 DNA reads TGCAGCGTTGGACAGGAAAATCAGCCCCAGCATTTT.

V usage is TRBV6-1 and J usage is TRBJ2-7; the D gene is possibly TRBD2 (6 bases). The CDR3 consists of 16 residues. Trimming left V 6 bases short and J 0 bases short, with 18 bases between. The V gene's germline CDR1 is MNHNS and CDR2 SASEGT. DNA for the CDR3: TGTGCCAGCAGGGAACCGCTGGCGGGGAGCTCCTACGAGCAGTACTTC. Translated, it gives CASREPLAGSSYEQYF.

V usage is TRBV18 and J usage is TRBJ2-7; the D gene could be TRBD1 or TRBD2 (5 bases each). Germline CDR1 is KGHSH and CDR2 is LQKENI. Trimming cost V 5 bases and J 3 bases, with 14 bases left between them. This CDR3 has 14 amino acids. CDR3 in amino acids: CASSDLQGRYEQYF. In nucleotides, the CDR3 is TGTGCCAGCTCAGATCTTCAGGGACGCTACGAGCAGTACTTC.

The rearrangement links TRBV5-1 to TRBJ2-2; no clear D. V gave up 0 bases and J gave up 2 bases, with 11 bases separating them. In germline, CDR1 is SGHRS, CDR2 YFSETQ. This CDR3 region has 16 residues. The CDR3 is CASSLDTMGNTGELFF. CDR3 bases: TGCGCCAGCAGCTTGGACACCATGGGTAACACCGGGGAGCTGTTTTTT.

The V and J genes are TRBV6-5 and TRBJ2-7; D possibly corresponds to TRBD2 (5 bases). The CDR3 extends over 13 amino acids. Trimming shortened V by 2 bases and J by 4 bases, and 9 bases separated the two germline ends. In germline, CDR1 is MNHEY, CDR2 SVGAGI. The CDR3 coding sequence is TGTGCCAGCAGTTACGAGCAGCGGTACGAGCAGTACTTC. Protein: CASSYEQRYEQYF.

The chain links TRBV28 to TRBJ2-3; unclear D gene. Germline-derived CDR1 and CDR2 are MDHEN and SYDVKM. Trimming took 7 bases from V and 0 from J, leaving 5 bases between them. The CDR3 contains 12 residues. CDR3 loop: CASNPSTDTQYF. Here the CDR3 DNA reads TGTGCCAGCAACCCGAGCACAGATACGCAGTATTTT.

About this clone itself: This specimen includes other DNA sequences encoding the same CDR3. The gene calls are TRBV28 and TRBJ1-1; D unresolved. Trimming removed 6 bases at V and 1 base at J, with 3 bases between. From germline, CDR1 is MDHEN and CDR2 SYDVKM. The CDR3 extends over 11 amino acids. CDR3 sequence reads: CASRGNTEAFF. DNA for the CDR3: TGTGCCAGCAGAGGGAACACTGAAGCTTTCTTT.